This T cell receptor (beta chain) was identified in a study of CD8+CD57+ T cells in acquired aplastic anemia. This clonotype was counted a few times. Selection for sequencing was limited to patients who had shown CD8+CD57+ cell expansion by flow cytometry. The diagnosis in all patients was severe acquired aplastic anemia. Genomic DNA, serving as template, underwent TCR beta VDJ and CDR3 profiling. In TCRdb, the reads were re-called with MiXCR into one record per CDR3 protein. This table has fewer than 85,000 distinct CDR3 sequences, 70% appearing once. Germline CDR1 is DFQATT and CDR2 is SNEGSKA (reference sequence). With 6 bases removed from V and 5 bases from J, the gap between germline ends came to 7 bases. CDR3 length equals 10 residues.

The material sequenced was sorted CD4+, CD8+, or CD8+CD57+ T cells (not recorded which) from PBMCs. This sequence was found in a human donor with aplastic anemia. The genes are TRBV20-1 and TRBJ2-5; unclear D gene. The chain's CDR3 is CSATDETQYF. CDR3 DNA sequence: TGCAGTGCCACGGACGAGACCCAGTACTTC.